This T cell receptor beta chain was sequenced in a study of shared clonotypes between healthy human individuals. The ends were cut back, 1 base at V and 0 bases at J, with 7 bases in the middle. The CDR3 runs to 15 residues. Germline CDR1 LGHNA, CDR2 YSLEER. The repertoire was sequenced with immunoSEQ multiplex PCR; TCRdb's copy has only in-frame clones and lacks some. The table includes roughly 1,000,000 clones, around three quarters detected once. The chain links TRBV4-3 to TRBJ1-3, with D unresolved. Sequencing was carried out using memory CD4+ T cells from PBMCs. The subset was: CD45RA-negative fraction. The receptor comes from a man aged 18 to 29 in good health. Some clones in this sample may be carry-over from other donors' samples. Here the CDR3 reads CASSQGSDSGNTIYF. CDR3 DNA: TGCGCCAGCAGCCAAGGGTCCGACTCTGGAAACACCATATATTTT.